This T cell receptor beta chain was identified during a study of blood T cell repertoires in COVID-19. Looking at the study overall: Sites in the United States, Italy and Spain provided acute and convalescent COVID-19 samples. PBMCs, B-cell-depleted T cells, or T cells provided the cDNA or gDNA that made up the material.

The ends were cut back, 8 bases at V and 4 bases at J, with 8 bases in the middle. This CDR3 has 11 residues. Per germline, CDR1 SNHLY and CDR2 FYNNEI. This clone was observed a single time. Authors' methods: Counts of nucleated cells, estimated from reference gene primer amplification, were obtained. Here immunoSEQ multiplex PCR was the method, and the copy in TCRdb shows in-frame clones only, minus some. From that table come the V and J calls and clone size; the DNA was used to work out D and trimming. The sample lists approximately 440,000 clones; more than 70% were seen once. Patients of the Seattle cohort, enrolled during active infection, were followed longitudinally.

The chain recombines TRBV2 with TRBJ1-1; D unclear. The receptor was derived from a woman between 45 and 65 years old with COVID-19, enrolled during active disease. Sequencing used peripheral blood. The CDR3 DNA is TGTGCCAGCGGCCAGGCCACTGAAGCTTTCTTT. It translates to CASGQATEAFF.